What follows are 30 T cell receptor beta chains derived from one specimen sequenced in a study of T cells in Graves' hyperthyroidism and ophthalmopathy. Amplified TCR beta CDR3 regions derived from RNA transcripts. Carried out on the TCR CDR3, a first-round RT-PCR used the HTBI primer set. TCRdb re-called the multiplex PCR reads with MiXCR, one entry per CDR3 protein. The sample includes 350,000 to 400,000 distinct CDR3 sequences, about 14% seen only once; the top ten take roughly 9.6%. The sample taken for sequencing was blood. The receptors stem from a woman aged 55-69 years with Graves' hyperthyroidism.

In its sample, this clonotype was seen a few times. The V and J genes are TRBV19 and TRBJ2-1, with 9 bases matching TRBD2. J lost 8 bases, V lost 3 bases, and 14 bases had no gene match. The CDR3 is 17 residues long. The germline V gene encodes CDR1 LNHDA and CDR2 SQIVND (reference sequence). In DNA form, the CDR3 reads TGTGCCAGTAGTATCACTAGCGGGCCTGTTACTGGGGATGAGCAGTTCTTC. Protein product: CASSITSGPVTGDEQFF.

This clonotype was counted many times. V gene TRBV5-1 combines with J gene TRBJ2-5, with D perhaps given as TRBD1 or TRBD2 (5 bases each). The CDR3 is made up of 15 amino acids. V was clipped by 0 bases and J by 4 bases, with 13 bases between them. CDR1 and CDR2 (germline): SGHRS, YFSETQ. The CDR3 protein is CASSLASAGRETQYF. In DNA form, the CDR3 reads TGCGCCAGCAGCTTGGCCAGTGCAGGGAGAGAGACCCAGTACTTC.

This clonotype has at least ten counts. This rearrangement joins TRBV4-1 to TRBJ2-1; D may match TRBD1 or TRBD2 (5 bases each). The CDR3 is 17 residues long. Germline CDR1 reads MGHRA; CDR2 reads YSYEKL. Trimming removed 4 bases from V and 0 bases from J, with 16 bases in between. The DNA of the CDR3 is TGCGCCAGCAGCCCAACCCGGGACCAGAGCTCCTACAATGAGCAGTTCTTC. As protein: CASSPTRDQSSYNEQFF.

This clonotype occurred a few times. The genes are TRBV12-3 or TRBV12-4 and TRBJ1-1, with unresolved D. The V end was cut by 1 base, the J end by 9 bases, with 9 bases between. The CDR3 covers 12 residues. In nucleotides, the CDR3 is TGTGCCAGCAGTTTAGTCAGTGGGAAAGCTTTCTTT. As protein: CASSLVSGKAFF.

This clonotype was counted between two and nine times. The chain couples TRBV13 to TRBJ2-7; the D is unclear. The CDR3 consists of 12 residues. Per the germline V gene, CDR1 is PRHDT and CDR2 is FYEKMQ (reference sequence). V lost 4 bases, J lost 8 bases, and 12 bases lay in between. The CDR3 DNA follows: TGTGCCAGCAGCTCCTCCGACACCCAGCAGTACTTC. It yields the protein CASSSSDTQQYF.

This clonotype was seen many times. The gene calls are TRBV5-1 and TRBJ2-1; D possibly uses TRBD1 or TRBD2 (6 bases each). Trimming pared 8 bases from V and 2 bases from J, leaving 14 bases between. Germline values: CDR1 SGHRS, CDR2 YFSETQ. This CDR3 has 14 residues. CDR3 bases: TGCGCCAGTGAGGAAGGGGGGCCCTACAATGAGCAGTTCTTC. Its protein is CASEEGGPYNEQFF.

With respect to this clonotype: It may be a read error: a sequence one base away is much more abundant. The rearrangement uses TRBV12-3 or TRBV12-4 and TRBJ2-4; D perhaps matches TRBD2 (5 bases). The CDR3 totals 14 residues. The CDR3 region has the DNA TGTGCCGGCAGCCCCACCACCGCGGGAAACATTCAGTACTTC. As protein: CAGSPTTAGNIQYF.

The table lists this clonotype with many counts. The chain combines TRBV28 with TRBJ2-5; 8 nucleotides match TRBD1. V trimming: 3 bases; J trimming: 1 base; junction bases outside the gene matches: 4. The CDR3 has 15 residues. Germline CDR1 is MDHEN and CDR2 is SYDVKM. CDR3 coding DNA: TGTGCCAGCAGTTTCCAGGGGGCGGTCCAAGAGACCCAGTACTTC. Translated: CASSFQGAVQETQYF.

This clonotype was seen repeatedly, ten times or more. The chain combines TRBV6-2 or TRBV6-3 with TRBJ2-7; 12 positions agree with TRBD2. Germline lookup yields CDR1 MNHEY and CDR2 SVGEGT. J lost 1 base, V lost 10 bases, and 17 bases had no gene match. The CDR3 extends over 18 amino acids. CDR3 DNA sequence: TGTGCCATCGAGAGAGGTGGGCTAGCGGGAGGGCCATCCTACGAGCAGTACTTC. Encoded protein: CAIERGGLAGGPSYEQYF.

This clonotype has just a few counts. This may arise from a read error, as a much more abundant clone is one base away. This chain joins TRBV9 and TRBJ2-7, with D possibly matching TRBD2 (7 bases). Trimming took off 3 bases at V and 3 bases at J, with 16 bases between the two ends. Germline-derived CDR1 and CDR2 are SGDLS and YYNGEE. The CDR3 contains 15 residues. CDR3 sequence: CASSALRGAGYEQYF. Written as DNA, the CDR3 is TGTGCCAGCAGCGCGTTACGGGGGGCAGGCTACGAGCAGTACTTC.

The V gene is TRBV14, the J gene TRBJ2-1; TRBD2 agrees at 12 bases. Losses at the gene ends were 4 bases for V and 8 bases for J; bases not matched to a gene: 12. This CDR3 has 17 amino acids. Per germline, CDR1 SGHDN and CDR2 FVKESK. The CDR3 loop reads CASSPRLAGVGFHEQFF. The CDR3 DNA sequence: TGTGCCAGCAGCCCAAGACTAGCGGGAGTGGGTTTCCATGAGCAGTTCTTC.

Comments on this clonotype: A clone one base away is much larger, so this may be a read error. The CDR3 spells CARSSSEGQPQHF. The CDR3 nucleotides are TGTGCCAGGAGCTCGTCCGAGGGACAGCCCCAGCATTTT. V and J are TRBV11-2 and TRBJ1-5; no reliable D call. CDR3 length: 13 residues. Looked up from germline, CDR1 is SGHAT and CDR2 is FQNNGV.

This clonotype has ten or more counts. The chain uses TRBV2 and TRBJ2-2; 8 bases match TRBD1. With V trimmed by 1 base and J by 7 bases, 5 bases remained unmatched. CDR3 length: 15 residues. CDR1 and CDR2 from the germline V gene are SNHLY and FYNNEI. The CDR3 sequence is CASSEVQGARGELFF. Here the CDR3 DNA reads TGTGCCAGCAGTGAAGTCCAGGGGGCCCGCGGGGAGCTGTTTTTT.

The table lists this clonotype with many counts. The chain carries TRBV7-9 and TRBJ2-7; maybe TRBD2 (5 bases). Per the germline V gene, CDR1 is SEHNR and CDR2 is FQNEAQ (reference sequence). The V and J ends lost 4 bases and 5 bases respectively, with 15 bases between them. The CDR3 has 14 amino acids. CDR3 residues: CASSSPRLAHEQYF. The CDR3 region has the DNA TGTGCCAGCAGCTCGCCCCGGCTAGCCCACGAGCAGTACTTC.

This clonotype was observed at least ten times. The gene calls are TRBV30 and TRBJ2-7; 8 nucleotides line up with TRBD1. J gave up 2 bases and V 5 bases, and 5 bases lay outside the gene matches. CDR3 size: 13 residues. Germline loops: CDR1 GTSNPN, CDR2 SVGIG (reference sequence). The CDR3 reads CAWGQGRTYEQYF. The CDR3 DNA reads TGTGCCTGGGGACAGGGCCGCACCTACGAGCAGTACTTC. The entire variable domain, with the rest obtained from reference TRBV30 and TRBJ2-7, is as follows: SQTIHQWPATLVQPVGSPLSLECTVEGTSNPNLYWYRQAAGRGLQLLFYSVGIGQISSEVPQNLSASRPQDRQFILSSKKLLLSDSGFYLCAWGQGRTYEQYFGPGTRLTVT.

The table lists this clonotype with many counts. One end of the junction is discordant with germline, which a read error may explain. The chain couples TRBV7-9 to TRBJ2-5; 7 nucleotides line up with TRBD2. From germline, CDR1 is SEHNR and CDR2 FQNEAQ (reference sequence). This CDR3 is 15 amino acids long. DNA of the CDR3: TGTGCCAGCAGCTTAGTGCGGGACTACCAAAAGACCCAGTACTTC. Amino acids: CASSLVRDYQKTQYF.

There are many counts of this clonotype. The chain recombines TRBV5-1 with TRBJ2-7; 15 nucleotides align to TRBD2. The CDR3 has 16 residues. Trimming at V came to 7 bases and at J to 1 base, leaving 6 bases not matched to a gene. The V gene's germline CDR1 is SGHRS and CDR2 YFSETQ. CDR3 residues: CASSPGLAGGSYEQYF. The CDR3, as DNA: TGCGCCAGCTCTCCGGGACTAGCGGGAGGTTCCTACGAGCAGTACTTC.

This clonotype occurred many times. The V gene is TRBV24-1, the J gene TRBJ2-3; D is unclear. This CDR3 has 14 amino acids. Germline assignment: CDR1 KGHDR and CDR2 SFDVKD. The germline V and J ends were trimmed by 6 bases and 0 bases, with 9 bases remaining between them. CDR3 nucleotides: TGTGCCACCAGTTGGACGGCCAGCACAGATACGCAGTATTTT. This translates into CATSWTASTDTQYF.

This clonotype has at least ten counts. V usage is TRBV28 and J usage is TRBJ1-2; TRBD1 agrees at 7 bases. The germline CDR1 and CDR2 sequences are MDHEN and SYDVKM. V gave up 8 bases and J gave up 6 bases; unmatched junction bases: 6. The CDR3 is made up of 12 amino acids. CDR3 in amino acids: CASSTGYNGYTF. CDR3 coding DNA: TGTGCCAGCTCGACAGGGTATAATGGCTACACCTTC.

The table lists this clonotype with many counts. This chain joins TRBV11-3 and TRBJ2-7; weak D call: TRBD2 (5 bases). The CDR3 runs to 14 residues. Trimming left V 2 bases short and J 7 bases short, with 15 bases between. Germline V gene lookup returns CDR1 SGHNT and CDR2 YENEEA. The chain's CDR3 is CASSLLAVWWEQYF. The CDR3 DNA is TGTGCCAGCAGCTTACTAGCAGTGTGGTGGGAGCAGTACTTC.

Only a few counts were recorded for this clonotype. The CDR3 DNA reads as TGTGCCATCAGTAACCTAGACGGAGCCTACGAGCAGTACTTC. Its protein product is CAISNLDGAYEQYF. This chain links TRBV10-3 with TRBJ2-7, with D hard to call. V was clipped by 5 bases and J by 2 bases, with 13 bases between them. Germline loops: CDR1 ENHRY, CDR2 SYGVKD. The CDR3 has 14 amino acids.

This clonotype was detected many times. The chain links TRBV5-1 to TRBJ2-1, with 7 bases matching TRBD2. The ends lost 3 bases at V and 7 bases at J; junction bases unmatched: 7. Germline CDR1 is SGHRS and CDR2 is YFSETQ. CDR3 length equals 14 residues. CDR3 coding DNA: TGCGCCAGCAGCTATCCTAGCGGTAGGAATGAGCAGTTCTTC. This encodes CASSYPSGRNEQFF.

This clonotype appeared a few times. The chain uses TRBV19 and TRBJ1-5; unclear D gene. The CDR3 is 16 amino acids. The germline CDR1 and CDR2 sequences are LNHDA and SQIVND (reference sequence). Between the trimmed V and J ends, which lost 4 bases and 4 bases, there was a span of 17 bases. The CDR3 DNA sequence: TGTGCCAGTAGTACCCCGTATAGGTTCCGGAATCAGCCCCAGCATTTT. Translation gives CASSTPYRFRNQPQHF.

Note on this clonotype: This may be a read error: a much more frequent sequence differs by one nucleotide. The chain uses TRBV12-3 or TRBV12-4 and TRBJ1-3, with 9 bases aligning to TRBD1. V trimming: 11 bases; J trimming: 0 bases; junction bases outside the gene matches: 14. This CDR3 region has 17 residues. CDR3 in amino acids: CAGNHPGQGISGNTIYF. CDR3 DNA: TGTGCCGGCAATCATCCGGGACAGGGAATCTCTGGAAACACCATATATTTT.

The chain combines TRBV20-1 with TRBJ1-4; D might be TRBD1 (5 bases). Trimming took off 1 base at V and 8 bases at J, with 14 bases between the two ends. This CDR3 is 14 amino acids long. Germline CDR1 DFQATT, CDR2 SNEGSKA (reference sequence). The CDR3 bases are TGCAGTGCTAGAGGAGGTGCGGGGGGAGAAAAACTGTTTTTT. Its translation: CSARGGAGGEKLFF.

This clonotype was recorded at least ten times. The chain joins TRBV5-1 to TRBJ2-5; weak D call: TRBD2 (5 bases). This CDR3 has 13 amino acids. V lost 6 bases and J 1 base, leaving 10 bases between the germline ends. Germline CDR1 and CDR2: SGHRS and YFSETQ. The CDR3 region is CASTFGGQETQYF. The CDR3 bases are TGCGCCAGCACGTTCGGAGGCCAAGAGACCCAGTACTTC.

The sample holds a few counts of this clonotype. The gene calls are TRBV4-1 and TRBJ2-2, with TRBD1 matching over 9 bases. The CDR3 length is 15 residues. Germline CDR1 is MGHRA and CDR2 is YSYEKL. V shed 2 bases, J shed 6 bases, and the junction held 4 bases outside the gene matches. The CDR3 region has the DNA TGCGCCAGCAGCCAAATACAGGGGGCTTCCGGGGAGCTGTTTTTT. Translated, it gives CASSQIQGASGELFF.

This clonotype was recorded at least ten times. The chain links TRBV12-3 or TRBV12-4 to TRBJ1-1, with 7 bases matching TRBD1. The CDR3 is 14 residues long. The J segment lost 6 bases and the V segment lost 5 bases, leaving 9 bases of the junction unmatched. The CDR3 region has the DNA TGTGCCAGCAGTCCAAGACAGGGTTTAGCTGAAGCTTTCTTT. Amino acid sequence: CASSPRQGLAEAFF.

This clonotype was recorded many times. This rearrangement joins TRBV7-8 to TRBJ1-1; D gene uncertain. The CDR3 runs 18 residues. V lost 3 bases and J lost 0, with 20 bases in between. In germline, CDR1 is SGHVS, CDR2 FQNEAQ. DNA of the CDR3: TGTGCCAGCAGCTTGCCCTCGGGGATAAGGCAGGTGAACACTGAAGCTTTCTTT. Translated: CASSLPSGIRQVNTEAFF.

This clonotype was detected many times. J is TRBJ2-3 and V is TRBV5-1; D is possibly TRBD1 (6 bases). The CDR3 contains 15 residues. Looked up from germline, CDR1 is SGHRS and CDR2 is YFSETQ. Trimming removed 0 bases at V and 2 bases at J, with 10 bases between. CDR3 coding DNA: TGCGCCAGCAGCTTGGGCCAGGGGTACACAGATACGCAGTATTTT. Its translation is CASSLGQGYTDTQYF.